These T cell receptor beta chains were read from a single sample in a study of Graves' ophthalmopathy and Graves' hyperthyroidism. TCRdb reprocessed the multiplex PCR reads via MiXCR and lists one record per CDR3 protein. Of roughly 1.1 million distinct CDR3 sequences listed, less than 45% are singletons. The specimen sequenced was peripheral blood or thyroid tissue (not recorded which). Receptors originate from an adult man with Graves' hyperthyroidism. Each CDR3 is given with its conserved first and last residue. A D gene is named only where the DNA matches it firmly. Where a row states a size, it is once, few, many or the class of an expanded clone; other rows omit it.

>TRBD2|TRBJ2-1|TRBV29-1|-
TGCAGCGTTGGAGGCGGGAGTAGTGAGCAGTTCTTC
CSVGGGSSEQFF
>TRBD1|TRBJ1-5|TRBV20-1|many
TGCAGTGCTAGAGATCCCAGGGGGGTTAGCCAGCCCCAGCATTTT
CSARDPRGVSQPQHF
>TRBD1|TRBJ2-7|TRBV20-1|few
TGCAGTGCTACCCCCCGGGACAGGTTATCTTACGAGCAGTACTTC
CSATPRDRLSYEQYF
>-|TRBJ1-6|TRBV20-1|many
TGCAGTGCTAGAGATCCTGGGGATTCACCCCTCCACTTT
CSARDPGDSPLHF
>-|TRBJ1-5|TRBV27|few
TGTGCCAGCAGTTCGTGGAATCAGCCCCAGCATTTT
CASSSWNQPQHF
>-|TRBJ1-2|TRBV28|few
TGTGCCAGCAGTTTATCGATCGCAGGGGAGCATGGCTACACCTTC
CASSLSIAGEHGYTF
>-|TRBJ1-2|TRBV27|-
TGTGCCAGCAGGACGACAGGACGTAACTATGGCTACACCTTC
CASRTTGRNYGYTF
>TRBD1|TRBJ2-7|TRBV25-1|-
TGTGCCAGCAGTGAAGGACAGGGCAGTGCTAGTCTTCTAGCTTCCGAGCAGTACTTC
CASSEGQGSASLLASEQYF
>TRBD1|TRBJ1-5|TRBV2|many
TGTGCCAGCAACGGACAGGGGGCATCCCAGCCCCAGCATTTT
CASNGQGASQPQHF
>-|TRBJ1-2|TRBV12-3/TRBV12-4|-
TGTGCCAGCAGTTTATCCAGGGTGGATGGCTACACCTTC
CASSLSRVDGYTF
>-|TRBJ1-2|TRBV20-1|-
TGCAGTGCTAATAGACCGGGGAATGGCTACACCTTC
CSANRPGNGYTF
>TRBD1|TRBJ2-7|TRBV7-9|many
TGTGCCAGCAGCCCGACCCCCAGACAGGGCGAGCAGTACTTC
CASSPTPRQGEQYF
>-|TRBJ2-7|TRBV9|-
TGTGCCAGCAGCGGGCGAGGAGGGCGGGGAGAGCAGTACTTC
CASSGRGGRGEQYF
>-|TRBJ1-5|TRBV7-8|-
TGTGCCAGCAGCCAAGACATGGGGTACAGCAATCAGCCCCAGCATTTT
CASSQDMGYSNQPQHF
>TRBD2|TRBJ2-2|TRBV24-1|many
TGTGCCACCAGCCCAGCGGGAGTAGACACCGGGGAGCTGTTTTTT
CATSPAGVDTGELFF
>TRBD2|TRBJ2-7|TRBV4-3|-
TGCGCCAGCAGCCAGTACCCGGTACTAGCGGGAGTCTACGAGCAGTACTTC
CASSQYPVLAGVYEQYF
>-|TRBJ1-1|TRBV9|-
TGTGCCAGCAGCGTAGGTCCTCAGGGGTCGGGAAACACTGAAGCTTTCTTT
CASSVGPQGSGNTEAFF
>-|TRBJ2-2|TRBV10-1|many
TGCGCCAGCAGCGATGGACAGACTAACACCGGGGAGCTGTTTTTT
CASSDGQTNTGELFF
>TRBD1|TRBJ1-1|TRBV6-5|many
TGTGCCAGCAGTTACGGGACAGAACCGAACACTGAAGCTTTCTTT
CASSYGTEPNTEAFF
>-|TRBJ1-1|TRBV12-3/TRBV12-4|many
TGTGCCAGCAGTTCGGGGAACAGGGCTGCTTTCTTT
CASSSGNRAAFF
>-|TRBJ1-2|TRBV12-3/TRBV12-4|few
TGTGCCAGCAGTTTAGCGGGGGGTATAGCTTGGAACTATGGCTACACCTTC
CASSLAGGIAWNYGYTF
>-|TRBJ2-5|TRBV20-1|few
TGCAGTGCTCCGTCGGGGGTTCGGGAGACCCAGTACTTC
CSAPSGVRETQYF
>-|TRBJ1-2|TRBV29-1|medium-sized
TGCAGCGTTGATCGCGGTTTGTTCAACTATGGCTACACCTTC
CSVDRGLFNYGYTF
>-|TRBJ1-5|TRBV28|many
TGTGCCAGCAGTTTGTCGCCACCTCGGCCCCAGCATTTT
CASSLSPPRPQHF
>-|TRBJ2-7|TRBV10-3|-
TGTGCCAGCAGTAACACAGGAATCTACGAGCAGTACTTC
CASSNTGIYEQYF
>-|TRBJ1-1|TRBV9|many
TGTGCCAGCAGCGGATTCTCCGGTAGTGCCACTGAAGCTTTCTTT
CASSGFSGSATEAFF
>TRBD1|TRBJ2-5|TRBV12-3/TRBV12-4|many
TGTGCCAGCAGGAACAGGGGTGGAGAGACCCAGTACTTC
CASRNRGGETQYF
>-|TRBJ1-2|TRBV10-2|few
TGTGCCAGCAGTTCTTATTCTGGCTACACCTTC
CASSSYSGYTF
>-|TRBJ1-2|TRBV28|few
TGTGCCAGCAGAGTTCCGATAGGCGGGAACTATGGCTACACCTTC
CASRVPIGGNYGYTF